These 18 T cell receptor beta chains were all obtained from the same sample, sequenced in a study of blood T cell repertoires in COVID-19. Clones were sequenced by immunoSEQ multiplex PCR, and TCRdb holds only the in-frame ones, with some missing. The profile shows 90,000 to 100,000 clones, 87% of them singletons. The sample was peripheral blood. The receptors shown here come from a human donor in a cohort sampled during active COVID-19.

This clone was seen once. The chain links TRBV7-2 to TRBJ1-5; 9 bases are shared with TRBD1. The trim removed 5 bases at V and 5 bases at J, leaving 7 bases unmatched. CDR3 length: 15 residues. CDR1 and CDR2 (germline): SGHTA, FQGNSA. In nucleotides, the CDR3 is TGTGCCAGCAGCCTCGGGACAGGGTATGATCAGCCCCAGCATTTT. Translated: CASSLGTGYDQPQHF.

This sequence joins TRBV4-3 and TRBJ2-1; D uncertain. Trimming took off 0 bases at V and 4 bases at J, with 7 bases between the two ends. CDR1 and CDR2 from the germline V gene are LGHNA and YSLEER. The CDR3 consists of 14 residues. The CDR3 spells CASSQDIGYNEQFF. The CDR3, as DNA: TGCGCCAGCAGCCAAGATATCGGGTACAATGAGCAGTTCTTC.

V gene TRBV18 combines with J gene TRBJ2-3; TRBD2 agrees at 8 bases. The junction had 1 base not matched to a gene; V was cut back by 2 bases and J by 0 bases. Germline V lookup: CDR1 KGHSH, CDR2 LQKENI. The CDR3 spans 15 residues. The CDR3 DNA reads TGTGCCAGCTCACCAGCTAGCGGGAGCACAGATACGCAGTATTTT. Protein product: CASSPASGSTDTQYF.

This clone has a single count. The chain employs TRBV11-2 and TRBJ2-1, with TRBD2 as a possible D gene (5 bases). Trimming removed 1 base at V and 0 bases at J, with 10 bases between. Germline-derived CDR1 and CDR2 are SGHAT and FQNNGV. This CDR3 spans 16 amino acids. The CDR3 nucleotides read TGTGCCAGCAGCTTAGGGACTCTTAGCTCCTACAATGAGCAGTTCTTC. Amino acids: CASSLGTLSSYNEQFF.

This clone has more than one count but fewer than ten. The J gene is TRBJ1-5, the V gene TRBV12-3 or TRBV12-4; no firm D call. The CDR3 runs to 13 residues. Trimming removed 2 bases from V and 4 bases from J, with 6 bases in between. As DNA, the CDR3 is TGTGCCAGCAGTTTACGGGGAAATCAGCCCCAGCATTTT. Translation gives CASSLRGNQPQHF.

CDR3 coding DNA: TGCAGCGTCGCCCTGTGGGGGGAAGGCACAGATACGCAGTATTTT. It translates to CSVALWGEGTDTQYF. The rearrangement joins TRBV29-1 to TRBJ2-3; possible D gene TRBD2, 6 bases. The length of the CDR3 is 15 residues. In germline, CDR1 is SQVTM, CDR2 ANQGSEA. V was shortened by 6 bases and J by 1 base, with 17 bases between the two germline ends.

The chain has TRBV19 and TRBJ1-4, with 9 bases lining up with TRBD1. The J segment lost 2 bases and the V segment lost 5 bases, leaving 6 bases of the junction unmatched. The CDR3 is 16 amino acids. Germline CDR1 and CDR2: LNHDA and SQIVND (reference sequence). The CDR3 DNA follows: TGTGCCAGTAGTTCATACAGGGGGCGCACTAATGAAAAACTGTTTTTT. Translating gives CASSSYRGRTNEKLFF.

This clone was recorded a few times. The genes are TRBV6-5 and TRBJ1-3; the D gene is possibly TRBD1 (6 bases). The germline V gene has CDR1 MNHEY and CDR2 SVGAGI. Between the trimmed V and J ends, which lost 10 bases and 3 bases, there was a span of 16 bases. The CDR3 consists of 14 residues. The CDR3 here is CATIDPQGGNTIYF. The DNA for the CDR3 is TGTGCCACCATAGACCCACAGGGTGGAAACACCATATATTTT.

J is TRBJ1-1 and V is TRBV3-1 (or the pseudogene TRBV3-2), with 8 positions matching TRBD1. J lost 5 bases, V lost 1 base, and 12 bases had no gene match. This CDR3 has 17 amino acids. CDR1 and CDR2 (germline): LGHDT, YNNKEL (reference sequence). CDR3 amino acids: CASSQAGAGGGWTEAFF. CDR3 sequence (DNA): TGTGCCAGCAGCCAAGCGGGAGCAGGGGGCGGTTGGACTGAAGCTTTCTTT.

The chain has TRBV12-3 or TRBV12-4 and TRBJ1-2; weak D call: TRBD1 (5 bases). The CDR3 contains 13 residues. V was trimmed by 3 bases and J by 4 bases, leaving 9 bases between them. The CDR3 DNA reads as TGTGCCAGCAGTTTGGGGGAGGGCTATGGCTACACCTTC. As protein: CASSLGEGYGYTF.

The rearrangement links TRBV3-1 (or the pseudogene TRBV3-2) to TRBJ1-2; D is unresolved. The CDR3 has 14 residues. Deletions cut 1 base from V and 2 bases from J, with 8 bases between. Per the germline V gene, CDR1 is LGHDT and CDR2 is YNNKEL (reference sequence). The CDR3, as DNA: TGTGCCAGCAGCCAAGCAACAGTCAACTATGGCTACACCTTC. Translation: CASSQATVNYGYTF.

J is TRBJ2-1 and V is TRBV6-4, with D perhaps TRBD2 (6 bases). Deletions cut 4 bases from V and 6 bases from J, with 13 bases between. The germline V gene encodes CDR1 MRHNA and CDR2 SNTAGT. The length of the CDR3 is 14 residues. CDR3 DNA sequence: TGTGCCAGCAGTGCTGGAGGGCCGGGCAATGAGCAGTTCTTC. Translated: CASSAGGPGNEQFF.

This sequence joins TRBV18 and TRBJ1-1; TRBD1 is a possible D gene (6 bases). CDR1 is KGHSH, CDR2 LQKENI, per germline. There are 16 residues in the CDR3. V lost 6 bases to trimming and J lost 3 bases, with 20 bases between them. CDR3 coding DNA: TGTGCCAGCTCGCCCACAGGGAAGAGTGGGGACACTGAAGCTTTCTTT. Residues: CASSPTGKSGDTEAFF.

The V gene is TRBV4-3, the J gene TRBJ2-3, with TRBD2 as a possible D gene (6 bases). The length of the CDR3 is 15 residues. V shed 0 bases and J shed 7 bases, with 14 bases lying between them. The V gene's germline CDR1 is LGHNA and CDR2 YSLEER. Written as DNA, the CDR3 is TGCGCCAGCAGCCAAGAAGCTAGCGCGGGGTATACGCAGTATTTT. This codes for CASSQEASAGYTQYF.

V and J are TRBV15 and TRBJ2-1; the D gene is possibly TRBD2 (5 bases). V lost 0 bases and J 3 bases, leaving 9 bases between the germline ends. The CDR3 is 15 residues long. Germline V gives CDR1 LNHNV, CDR2 YYDKDF (reference sequence). CDR3 bases: TGTGCCACCAGCAGAGATAGCGACTACTACAATGAGCAGTTCTTC. Translating it yields CATSRDSDYYNEQFF.

DNA of the CDR3: TGCGCCAGCAGCTTTACCGGGAACACTGAAGCTTTCTTT. Translated: CASSFTGNTEAFF. The chain couples TRBV5-1 to TRBJ1-1; D unclear. Germline V gives CDR1 SGHRS, CDR2 YFSETQ. The CDR3 runs 13 residues. Trimming stripped 2 bases from V and 1 base from J, with 6 bases between.

This rearrangement joins TRBV6-5 to TRBJ2-7, with D possibly TRBD2 on 5 matching bases. The CDR3 is 13 amino acids. The V end lost 5 bases, the J end lost 2 bases, and 10 bases lay between the germline ends. Germline CDR1 is MNHEY and CDR2 is SVGAGI. This CDR3 is CASSTPGTYEQYF. The CDR3 coding sequence is TGTGCCAGCAGTACCCCCGGGACCTACGAGCAGTACTTC.

The V call is TRBV4-2, the J call TRBJ1-2, with 11 nucleotides matching TRBD1. The CDR3 has 15 amino acids. Germline trimming cut 1 base from V and 7 bases from J; bases unmatched to any gene: 5. Germline CDR1 LGHNA, CDR2 YNFKEQ. The CDR3 DNA sequence: TGTGCCAGCAGCCAAGGTGGACAGGGGGCTGGTGGCTACACCTTC. This codes for CASSQGGQGAGGYTF.